This T cell receptor (beta chain) was sequenced for a study of identical twins (dated by TCRdb to 2016 to 2017). With regard to the full study: TCR alpha and beta repertoires from monozygotic twins, unrelated adults of various ages and cord blood were deep-sequenced to test whether fetal clonotypes persist. To rule out contamination, replicate twin experiments were performed at different times with different library preparation protocols.

Libraries came from 5' RACE. TCRdb records Illumina HiSeq 2000 as the sequencer. Template switching introduced a universal primer binding site; the final cDNA contained a unique molecular identifier, enabling accurate counting of TCR cDNA molecules. Specific primers in the conserved constant-segment region were used to synthesize first-strand cDNA for the TCR alpha and beta chains. To control for contamination, every cDNA library was double barcoded, receiving both a SMART-Mk sample barcode and Illumina barcodes. Two successive PCR steps introduced TruSeq adapter sequences along with Illumina sample barcodes. Sequencing of the TCR alpha and beta cDNA libraries was done on the Illumina HiSeq platform using custom primers. Under the source paper's analysis protocol: MiGEC was used to process raw reads and extract unique molecular identifiers, and MiXCR was used to find CDR3 positions. For each individual, recombination models were inferred using an EM algorithm with the repgenHMM and IGoR tools. The tcR package in R was used for shared clonotype analysis, with sharing normalized by the product of cloneset sizes. To study raw recombination without the effects of thymic and clonal selection, out-of-frame nonproductive sequences were analyzed. TCRdb trimmed public reads at Q25 via fastp, called clones via MiXCR and kept in-frame beta chains. CDR3 protein sequences are deduplicated, and each keeps its most common genes and DNA. V and J calls and clone size were set by TCRdb, not the authors. The sample includes around 1.7 million distinct CDR3 sequences, with about 30% observed a single time. The ten biggest clones cover around 0.3% of the sample.

Every donor in the study was a healthy Caucasian. A note on this clonotype: The antigen it binds to is not known. No base quality information exists; no much larger clone differs at one position.

Points the paper makes about the study in general: A weaker excess of twin sharing was found in beta out-of-frame sequences because the signal-to-noise ratio was lowered by fewer shared sequences. Recombination models systematically underestimated out-of-frame TCR alpha sharing in monozygotic twins but agreed with sharing between unrelated individuals. Compared with coincidental sharing between unrelated individuals, an excess of low generation-probability sequences was observed among out-of-frame TCR alpha sequences shared between twins. Invariant T cells such as MAIT and iNKT could partly confound zero-insertion analyses, though diverse VJ usage argued against this for most clonotypes. Fewer insertions were carried by abundant cord blood beta clonotypes; a weaker similar trend was observed in young adult naive repertoires, while no such trend was observed in memory repertoires. Because the same donors could not be followed over many years, conclusions were based on cross-sectional statistical analysis.

Reading from cysteine to phenylalanine, the CDR3 counts 13 amino acids. The DNA shown is the 39-base CDR3, in frame from base 1. Sequences DFQATT (CDR1) and SNEGSKA (CDR2) are obtained from the germline V gene (reference sequence). The receptor chain draws on TRBV20-1 and TRBJ2-3; TRBD2 matches 9 bases in the middle. Sequenced: cord blood. This TCR was recovered from a newborn girl in good health. The CDR3 in this case is CSRRGGGTDTQYF. The bases are TGCAGCCGGCGGGGGGGGGGCACAGATACGCAGTATTTT.